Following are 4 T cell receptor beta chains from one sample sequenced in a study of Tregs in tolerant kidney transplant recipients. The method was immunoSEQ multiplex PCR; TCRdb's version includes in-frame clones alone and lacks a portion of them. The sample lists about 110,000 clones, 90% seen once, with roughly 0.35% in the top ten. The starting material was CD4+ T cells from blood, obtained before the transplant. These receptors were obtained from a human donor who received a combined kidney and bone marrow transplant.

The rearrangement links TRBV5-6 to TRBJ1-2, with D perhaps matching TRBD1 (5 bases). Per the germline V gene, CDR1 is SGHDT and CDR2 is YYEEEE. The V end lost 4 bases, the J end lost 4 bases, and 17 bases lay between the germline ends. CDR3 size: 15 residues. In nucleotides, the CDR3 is TGTGCCAGCAGCCCACGGGGGGAGGGGATCTATGGCTACACCTTC. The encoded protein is CASSPRGEGIYGYTF.

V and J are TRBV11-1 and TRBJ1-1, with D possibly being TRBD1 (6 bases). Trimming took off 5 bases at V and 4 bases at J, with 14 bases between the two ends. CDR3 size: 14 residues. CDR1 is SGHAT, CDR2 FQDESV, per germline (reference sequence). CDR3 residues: CASSRTGIRTEAFF. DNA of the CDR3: TGTGCCAGCAGCCGAACAGGGATACGCACTGAAGCTTTCTTT. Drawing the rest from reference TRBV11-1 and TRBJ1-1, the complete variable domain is EAEVAQSPRYKITEKSQAVAFWCDPISGHATLYWYRQILGQGPELLVQFQDESVVDDSQLPKDRFSAERLKGVDSTLKIQPAELGDSAMYLCASSRTGIRTEAFFGQGTRLTVV.

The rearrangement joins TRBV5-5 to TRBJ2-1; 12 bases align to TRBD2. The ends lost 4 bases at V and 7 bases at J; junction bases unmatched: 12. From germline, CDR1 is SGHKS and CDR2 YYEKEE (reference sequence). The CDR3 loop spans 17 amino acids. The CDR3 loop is CASSPYLAGGPSNEQFF. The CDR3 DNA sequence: TGTGCCAGCAGCCCCTACCTAGCGGGAGGGCCGAGTAATGAGCAGTTCTTC.

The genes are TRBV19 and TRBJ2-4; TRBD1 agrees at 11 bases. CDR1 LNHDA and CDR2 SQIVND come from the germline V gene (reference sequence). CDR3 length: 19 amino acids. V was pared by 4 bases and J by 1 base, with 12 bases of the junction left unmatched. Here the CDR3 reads CASSRPTGTGGLAKNIQYF. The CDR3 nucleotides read TGTGCCAGTAGTAGACCGACAGGGACAGGGGGACTGGCCAAAAACATTCAGTACTTC.